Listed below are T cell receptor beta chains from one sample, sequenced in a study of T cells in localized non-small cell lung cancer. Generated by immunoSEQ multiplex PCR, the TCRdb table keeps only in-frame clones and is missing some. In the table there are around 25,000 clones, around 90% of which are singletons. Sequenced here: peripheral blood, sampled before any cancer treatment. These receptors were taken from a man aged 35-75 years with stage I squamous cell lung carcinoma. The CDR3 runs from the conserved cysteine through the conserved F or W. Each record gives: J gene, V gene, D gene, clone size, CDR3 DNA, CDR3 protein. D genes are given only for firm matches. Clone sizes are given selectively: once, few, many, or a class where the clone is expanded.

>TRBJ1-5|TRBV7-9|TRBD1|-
TGTGCCAGCAGCTCTGGACAGGGGGGAGGAAGCAATCAGCCCCAGCATTTT
CASSSGQGGGSNQPQHF
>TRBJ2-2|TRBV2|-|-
TGTGCCAGCAGCCCCGTAGGGCGCACCGGGGAGCTGTTTTTT
CASSPVGRTGELFF
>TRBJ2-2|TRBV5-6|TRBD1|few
TGTGCCAGCAGCTTGCGAGGACAGGTTGCGAACACCGGGGAGCTGTTTTTT
CASSLRGQVANTGELFF
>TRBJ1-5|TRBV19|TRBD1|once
TGTGCCAGTAGCACAACAGGGGCGGGCAATCAGCCCCAGCATTTT
CASSTTGAGNQPQHF
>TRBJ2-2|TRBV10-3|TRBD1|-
TGTGCCATCAGCACTATTTCGGGACAGGGGGCGATGGTGTCCACCGGGGAGCTGTTTTTT
CAISTISGQGAMVSTGELFF
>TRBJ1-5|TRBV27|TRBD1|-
TGTGCCACGGGGACAGGGAGCAATCAGCCCCAGCATTTT
CATGTGSNQPQHF
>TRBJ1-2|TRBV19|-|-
TGTGCCAGTAGTTCCCGGACAGTCAGTCATTATGGCTACACCTTC
CASSSRTVSHYGYTF
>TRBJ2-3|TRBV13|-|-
TGTGCCAGCAGCTCGCCGACAGCGAGCACAGATACGCAGTATTTT
CASSSPTASTDTQYF
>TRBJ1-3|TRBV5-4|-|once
TGTGCCAGCAGCTTGCCACTTGCTGGAAACACCATATATTTT
CASSLPLAGNTIYF
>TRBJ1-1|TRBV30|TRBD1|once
TGTGCCTGGAAGACAGGGGGCGCGAAAAAAGCTTTCTTT
CAWKTGGAKKAFF
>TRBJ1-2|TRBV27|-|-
TGTGCCAGCAGTTTATCTAGGGGCTATGGCTACACCTTC
CASSLSRGYGYTF
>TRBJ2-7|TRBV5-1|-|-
TGCGCCAGCAGGGAGACCCCCGGGGGGCTCGAGCAGTACTTC
CASRETPGGLEQYF
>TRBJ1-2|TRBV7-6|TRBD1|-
TGTGCCAGCAGCTTGACCCCCCCCGGGACAGTCTCCTATGGCTACACCTTC
CASSLTPPGTVSYGYTF
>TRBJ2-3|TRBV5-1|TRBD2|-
TGCGCCAGCAGCTCGGGGACTAGCGGTGGGGATACGCAGTATTTT
CASSSGTSGGDTQYF
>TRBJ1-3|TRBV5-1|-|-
TGCGCCAGCAGCTTAGGAGCAGGGAAGTCGAACACCATATATTTT
CASSLGAGKSNTIYF
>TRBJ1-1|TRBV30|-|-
TGTGCCTGGAGTGAAGCCCTGAACACTGAAGCTTTCTTT
CAWSEALNTEAFF
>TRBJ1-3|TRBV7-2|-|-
TGTGCCAGCAGCCCTGAAGGAGGGGGTATTGGAAACACCATATATTTT
CASSPEGGGIGNTIYF
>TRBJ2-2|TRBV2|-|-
TGTGCCAGCAGTGACCAAGGGGCTAGCTACACCGGGGAGCTGTTTTTT
CASSDQGASYTGELFF
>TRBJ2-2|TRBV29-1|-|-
TGCAGCGTTGGGTCTAGCAACACCGGGGAGCTGTTTTTT
CSVGSSNTGELFF
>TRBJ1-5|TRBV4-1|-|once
TGCGCCAGCAGCAAATGGAGGGATAGCAATCAGCCCCAGCATTTT
CASSKWRDSNQPQHF
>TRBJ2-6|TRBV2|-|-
TGTGCCAGCAGCGCCAGTTGGGGATTTGGGGCCAACGTCCTGACTTTC
CASSASWGFGANVLTF
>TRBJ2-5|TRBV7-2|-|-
TGTGCCAGCAGCTTAGAGCCGGGGGAGACCCAGTACTTC
CASSLEPGETQYF
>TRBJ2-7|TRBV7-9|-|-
TGTGCCAGCAGCTTAGGTTCTAAGTACGAGCAGTACTTC
CASSLGSKYEQYF
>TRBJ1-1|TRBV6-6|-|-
TGTGCCAGCAGTTACTCGGCAGCTAACACTGAAGCTTTCTTT
CASSYSAANTEAFF
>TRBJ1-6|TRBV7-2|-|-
TGTGCCAGCAGCCCAGAATTTGCGAATTCACCCCTCCACTTT
CASSPEFANSPLHF
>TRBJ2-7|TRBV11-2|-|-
TGTGCCAGCAGCTCACTGGGGGGCGAGCAGTACTTC
CASSSLGGEQYF
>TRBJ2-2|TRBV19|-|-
TGTGCCAGTAGTATTAATCCCGGGGAGCTGTTTTTT
CASSINPGELFF
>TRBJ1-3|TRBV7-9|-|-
TGTGGGTTAGTTCTCTCTGGAAACACCATATATTTT
CGLVLSGNTIYF
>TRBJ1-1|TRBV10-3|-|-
TGTGCCAGCTACGAGGAGGTGAACACTGAAGCTTTCTTT
CASYEEVNTEAFF